Presented here are 5 T cell receptor beta chains from one specimen sequenced in a study of blood T cells in healthy people across ages. Alongside a J-beta primer mix, a sample-barcoded 5' primer served in a second PCR lasting about 7 to 12 cycles. TCRdb ran MiXCR on the 5' RACE reads and lists one entry per CDR3 protein. This table has roughly 1,800,000 distinct CDR3 sequences, less than 50% appearing once. The sample comprised blood. The origin of the receptors is a woman between 35 and 50 years old in good health.

In this sample, this clonotype turned up a few times. CDR3 loop: CASSEWGDATDTQYF. DNA for the CDR3: TGTGCCAGCAGTGAATGGGGGGACGCGACAGATACGCAGTATTTT. The chain recombines TRBV25-1 with TRBJ2-3; possible D gene TRBD2, 6 bases. The length of the CDR3 is 15 residues. CDR1 is MGHDK and CDR2 is SYGVNS in the germline V gene. V was shortened by 1 base and J by 3 bases, with 11 bases between the two germline ends.

This clonotype came up a few times. V gene TRBV9 combines with J gene TRBJ2-7, with D possibly being TRBD1 (6 bases). V lost 4 bases and J lost 1, with 18 bases in between. Germline V gives CDR1 SGDLS, CDR2 YYNGEE. The length of the CDR3 is 16 residues. CDR3 coding DNA: TGTGCCAGCAGCCCTCGTTACGGCAGGGGATCCTACGAGCAGTACTTC. As protein: CASSPRYGRGSYEQYF.

V is TRBV11-1 and J is TRBJ1-2; TRBD1 agrees at 7 bases. The CDR3 spans 14 residues. The V gene end was trimmed by 5 bases and the J gene end by 8 bases; junction bases not matched to a gene: 11. The germline V gene has CDR1 SGHAT and CDR2 FQDESV (reference sequence). CDR3 nucleotides: TGTGCCAGCAGCCCAAGACAGGGAGTCTGGGGCTACACCTTC. Amino acid sequence: CASSPRQGVWGYTF.

This chain links TRBV12-3 or TRBV12-4 with TRBJ2-3; D ambiguous. The CDR3 loop spans 14 amino acids. The germline V and J ends were trimmed by 3 bases and 3 bases, with 10 bases remaining between them. The CDR3 spells CASSFQMGTDTQYF. The CDR3 nucleotides are TGTGCCAGCAGTTTCCAGATGGGAACAGATACGCAGTATTTT.

About this clonotype: Germline is not matched at one junction end, which may reflect a read error. This chain connects TRBV7-8 to TRBJ2-1, with D unclear. Germline V gene data show CDR1 as SGHVS and CDR2 as FQNEAQ. The CDR3 covers 15 residues. CDR3 amino acids: CASSVDRSSYSEQFF. The CDR3 DNA sequence: TGTGCCAGCAGCGTGGATCGGAGCTCCTACAGTGAGCAGTTCTTC.